The present entry profiles one TCR beta chain with its context. Its antigen is unidentified. This entry is derived from a study of shared clonotypes between healthy human individuals. The assay used deep level. Genomic DNA of every subset was divided equally among multiple immunoSEQ plates. Sequencing was performed with immunoSEQ multiplex PCR; in TCRdb, only in-frame clones are kept and a portion is missing. The sample gives 2 million to 2.5 million clones, about 93% of which show up once; roughly 1.8% is in the top ten. CD45RO-negative cells were positively selected for CCR7, leaving out terminally differentiated effector memory CD45RA+ cells. General study findings and limits: Sequencing depth was predicted to influence how clonotypes are shared among donors.

Trimming took 0 bases from V and 1 from J, leaving 12 bases between them. The CDR3 sequence is 16 residues long. Germline values: CDR1 MNHNY, CDR2 SVGAGI (reference sequence). The chain recombines TRBV6-6 with TRBJ1-1; D unresolved. Sequenced sample: naive CD8+ T cells from PBMCs. The clonotype originates from a man between 18 and 35 years old in good health. Some clones in this sample may be carry-over from other donors' samples. DNA for the CDR3: TGTGCCAGCAGTTACTCGACTAGGGCGGGGAACACTGAAGCTTTCTTT. Translated, it gives CASSYSTRAGNTEAFF.